These T cell receptor beta chains were read from a single sample in a study of regulatory dendritic cells for organ transplantation. Clones were read by immunoSEQ multiplex PCR, and TCRdb kept only the in-frame ones, dropping some. The profile shows 29,000 or so clones, about 80% of them singletons. Sequencing was done on a sample of memory CD4+ T cells from blood. These receptors were taken from a human donor in good health. CDR3s include the opening cysteine and the closing phenylalanine or tryptophan. The order of the fields is J gene, D gene, V gene, clone size, CDR3 protein, CDR3 DNA. A D gene is named only where the DNA matches it firmly. Size is stated for part of the rows, as once, few or many counts, or as a class when the clone is expanded.

j_gene: TRBJ1-5; d_gene: .; v_gene: TRBV7-8; abundance: .; CDR3aa: CASTLFVGVGDQPQHF; CDR3nt: TGTGCCAGCACCCTCTTCGTGGGGGTAGGCGATCAGCCCCAGCATTTT
j_gene: TRBJ2-1; d_gene: .; v_gene: TRBV11-2; abundance: .; CDR3aa: CASSPLRGSGEQFF; CDR3nt: TGTGCCAGCAGCCCGCTCAGGGGTTCCGGTGAGCAGTTCTTC
j_gene: TRBJ1-2; d_gene: TRBD1; v_gene: TRBV7-9; abundance: .; CDR3aa: CASSPNRDRVDYGYTF; CDR3nt: TGTGCCAGCAGCCCCAACCGGGACAGGGTAGACTATGGCTACACCTTC
j_gene: TRBJ1-2; d_gene: TRBD1; v_gene: TRBV19; abundance: .; CDR3aa: CASSPRDRNYGYTF; CDR3nt: TGTGCCAGTAGTCCCAGGGACAGGAACTATGGCTACACCTTC
j_gene: TRBJ2-1; d_gene: TRBD2; v_gene: TRBV6-6; abundance: .; CDR3aa: CASSYSVGGVDEQFF; CDR3nt: TGTGCCAGCAGTTACTCGGTGGGAGGGGTCGATGAGCAGTTCTTC
j_gene: TRBJ1-2; d_gene: .; v_gene: TRBV6-1; abundance: .; CDR3aa: CASSEGPGPDGYTF; CDR3nt: TGTGCCAGCAGTGAGGGCCCGGGGCCGGATGGCTACACCTTC
j_gene: TRBJ2-7; d_gene: TRBD2; v_gene: TRBV18; abundance: .; CDR3aa: CASSPANSGRNSYEQYF; CDR3nt: TGTGCCAGCTCACCAGCGAATAGCGGGAGAAACTCCTACGAGCAGTACTTC
j_gene: TRBJ2-7; d_gene: TRBD2; v_gene: TRBV19; abundance: .; CDR3aa: CASSIGREAGVSYEQYF; CDR3nt: TGTGCCAGTAGTATAGGTAGGGAAGCGGGAGTCTCCTACGAGCAGTACTTC
j_gene: TRBJ2-5; d_gene: .; v_gene: TRBV11-2; abundance: .; CDR3aa: CASSLEVETQYF; CDR3nt: TGTGCCAGCAGCTTAGAGGTGGAGACCCAGTACTTC
j_gene: TRBJ1-1; d_gene: .; v_gene: TRBV4-3; abundance: .; CDR3aa: CASSQAAWIGEAFF; CDR3nt: TGCGCCAGCAGCCAAGCAGCCTGGATAGGTGAAGCTTTCTTT
j_gene: TRBJ2-7; d_gene: TRBD2; v_gene: TRBV6-1; abundance: .; CDR3aa: CASRTETSGEQYF; CDR3nt: TGTGCCAGCAGGACTGAAACTAGCGGCGAGCAGTACTTC
j_gene: TRBJ2-7; d_gene: .; v_gene: TRBV23-1; abundance: .; CDR3aa: CASSQIERGSRPNPLGEQYF; CDR3nt: TGCGCCAGCAGTCAAATCGAAAGGGGGTCTAGACCCAATCCGCTCGGCGAGCAGTACTTC
j_gene: TRBJ2-5; d_gene: TRBD2; v_gene: TRBV6-5; abundance: .; CDR3aa: CASSLAGPTETQYF; CDR3nt: TGTGCCAGCAGTTTAGCGGGCCCGACGGAGACCCAGTACTTC
j_gene: TRBJ1-4; d_gene: .; v_gene: TRBV19; abundance: few; CDR3aa: CASTQGEKLFF; CDR3nt: TGTGCCAGTACGCAGGGTGAAAAACTGTTTTTT
j_gene: TRBJ1-1; d_gene: .; v_gene: TRBV18; abundance: once; CDR3aa: CASSPVPTETYFEAFF; CDR3nt: TGTGCCAGCTCACCAGTACCGACAGAGACCTACTTTGAAGCTTTCTTT
j_gene: TRBJ2-5; d_gene: TRBD2; v_gene: TRBV5-8; abundance: .; CDR3aa: CASSLSVAGVWETQYF; CDR3nt: TGTGCCAGCAGCTTGTCAGTTGCGGGAGTCTGGGAGACCCAGTACTTC
j_gene: TRBJ1-1; d_gene: TRBD1; v_gene: TRBV27; abundance: .; CDR3aa: CASSLNSPGGTEAFF; CDR3nt: TGTGCCAGCAGTTTAAATTCCCCAGGGGGCACTGAAGCTTTCTTT
j_gene: TRBJ2-7; d_gene: TRBD1; v_gene: TRBV6-6; abundance: once; CDR3aa: CASIKGQPSYEQYF; CDR3nt: TGTGCCAGCATCAAGGGACAGCCCTCCTACGAGCAGTACTTC
j_gene: TRBJ1-2; d_gene: TRBD1; v_gene: TRBV6-1; abundance: once; CDR3aa: CASSDIRGHGYTF; CDR3nt: TGTGCCAGCAGTGATATCAGGGGGCATGGCTACACCTTC
j_gene: TRBJ2-3; d_gene: .; v_gene: TRBV2; abundance: .; CDR3aa: CASSGRGARDPGLNTDTQYF; CDR3nt: TGTGCCAGCAGTGGTCGGGGCGCAAGGGACCCCGGACTCAACACAGATACGCAGTATTTT
j_gene: TRBJ2-1; d_gene: .; v_gene: TRBV6-5; abundance: few; CDR3aa: CASRGDIHNEQFF; CDR3nt: TGTGCCAGCAGGGGGGACATCCACAATGAGCAGTTCTTC
j_gene: TRBJ2-5; d_gene: .; v_gene: TRBV6-1; abundance: .; CDR3aa: CASSDRRVETQYF; CDR3nt: TGTGCCAGCAGTGACCGCAGGGTAGAGACCCAGTACTTC
j_gene: TRBJ1-1; d_gene: .; v_gene: TRBV4-1; abundance: few; CDR3aa: CASSQPRAGVGEAFF; CDR3nt: TGCGCCAGCAGCCAACCCCGGGCGGGGGTGGGTGAAGCTTTCTTT
j_gene: TRBJ1-2; d_gene: .; v_gene: TRBV4-2; abundance: .; CDR3aa: CASSLQPGTDRGYTF; CDR3nt: TGTGCCAGCAGTCTTCAGCCCGGGACCGACCGTGGCTACACCTTC
j_gene: TRBJ2-1; d_gene: .; v_gene: TRBV2; abundance: .; CDR3aa: CASSEVDRQFF; CDR3nt: TGTGCCAGCAGTGAAGTGGATCGCCAGTTCTTC
j_gene: TRBJ2-3; d_gene: TRBD2; v_gene: TRBV5-4; abundance: .; CDR3aa: CASSSGTSGGGTDTQYF; CDR3nt: TGTGCCAGCAGCTCCGGAACTAGCGGGGGGGGGACAGATACGCAGTATTTT
j_gene: TRBJ2-7; d_gene: .; v_gene: TRBV20-1; abundance: .; CDR3aa: CSATDRYEQYF; CDR3nt: TGCAGTGCTACCGACAGATACGAGCAGTACTTC
j_gene: TRBJ1-2; d_gene: .; v_gene: TRBV10-3; abundance: few; CDR3aa: CAISGEGYGYTF; CDR3nt: TGTGCCATCAGTGGGGAAGGTTATGGCTACACCTTC
j_gene: TRBJ2-1; d_gene: .; v_gene: TRBV2; abundance: .; CDR3aa: CASSELRNEQFF; CDR3nt: TGTGCCAGCAGTGAGCTGAGGAATGAGCAGTTCTTC
j_gene: TRBJ1-1; d_gene: .; v_gene: TRBV4-2; abundance: .; CDR3aa: CASSQGQLGSTEAFF; CDR3nt: TGTGCCAGCAGCCAAGGACAGTTAGGATCCACTGAAGCTTTCTTT
j_gene: TRBJ2-7; d_gene: TRBD2; v_gene: TRBV25-1; abundance: .; CDR3aa: CASSDVTSGRSYEQYF; CDR3nt: TGTGCCAGCAGTGACGTGACTAGCGGGAGATCCTACGAGCAGTACTTC
j_gene: TRBJ2-3; d_gene: TRBD2; v_gene: TRBV30; abundance: .; CDR3aa: CAWDTGLAGPDTQYF; CDR3nt: TGTGCCTGGGACACCGGACTAGCGGGGCCAGATACGCAGTATTTT
j_gene: TRBJ1-2; d_gene: .; v_gene: TRBV21-1; abundance: few; CDR3aa: CASSKEAGGYTF; CDR3nt: TGTGCCAGCAGCAAAGAAGCAGGGGGCTACACCTTC
j_gene: TRBJ2-3; d_gene: TRBD2; v_gene: TRBV7-8; abundance: .; CDR3aa: CASSFQTSGTDTQYF; CDR3nt: TGTGCCAGCAGCTTCCAGACTAGCGGCACAGATACGCAGTATTTT
j_gene: TRBJ2-2; d_gene: .; v_gene: TRBV25-1; abundance: .; CDR3aa: CASSESSDTGELFF; CDR3nt: TGTGCCAGCAGTGAATCTTCTGATACCGGGGAGCTGTTTTTT
j_gene: TRBJ1-2; d_gene: TRBD1; v_gene: TRBV19; abundance: .; CDR3aa: CASSPPGQGAYYGYTF; CDR3nt: TGTGCCAGTAGTCCCCCGGGACAGGGGGCGTACTATGGCTACACCTTC
j_gene: TRBJ1-1; d_gene: .; v_gene: TRBV6-6; abundance: .; CDR3aa: CASTGRATEAFF; CDR3nt: TGTGCCAGCACCGGGAGGGCCACTGAAGCTTTCTTT
j_gene: TRBJ2-2; d_gene: .; v_gene: TRBV11-3; abundance: .; CDR3aa: CASSLRPGELFF; CDR3nt: TGTGCCAGCAGCTTACGTCCCGGGGAGCTGTTTTTT
j_gene: TRBJ1-6; d_gene: .; v_gene: TRBV14; abundance: .; CDR3aa: CASSFRTSGASPLHF; CDR3nt: TGTGCCAGCAGCTTCCGGACGTCTGGGGCTTCACCCCTCCACTTT
j_gene: TRBJ2-3; d_gene: TRBD2; v_gene: TRBV6-1; abundance: .; CDR3aa: CASSGLVPQGDTQYF; CDR3nt: TGTGCCAGCAGCGGACTAGTCCCCCAAGGCGATACGCAGTATTTT
j_gene: TRBJ2-3; d_gene: .; v_gene: TRBV27; abundance: .; CDR3aa: CATFSLEGGKDTQYF; CDR3nt: TGTGCCACCTTCTCGCTGGAGGGGGGGAAAGATACGCAGTATTTT
j_gene: TRBJ2-5; d_gene: .; v_gene: TRBV29-1; abundance: .; CDR3aa: CSVEQRQAGTQYF; CDR3nt: TGCAGCGTTGAACAACGACAGGCAGGGACCCAGTACTTC
j_gene: TRBJ2-7; d_gene: TRBD2; v_gene: TRBV29-1; abundance: .; CDR3aa: CSVEVGGGLEQYF; CDR3nt: TGCAGCGTTGAGGTCGGGGGGGGGCTCGAGCAGTACTTC
j_gene: TRBJ1-4; d_gene: .; v_gene: TRBV5-1; abundance: .; CDR3aa: CASSLRSRGNNEKLFF; CDR3nt: TGCGCCAGCAGCCTGAGGTCACGGGGGAATAATGAAAAACTGTTTTTT
j_gene: TRBJ2-7; d_gene: .; v_gene: TRBV11-2; abundance: .; CDR3aa: CASTPDFDHYEQYF; CDR3nt: TGTGCCAGCACCCCGGACTTCGATCATTACGAGCAGTACTTC
j_gene: TRBJ2-1; d_gene: .; v_gene: TRBV7-2; abundance: .; CDR3aa: CASSLRWEWNNEQFF; CDR3nt: TGTGCCAGCAGCTTAAGGTGGGAGTGGAATAATGAGCAGTTCTTC
j_gene: TRBJ2-7; d_gene: TRBD1; v_gene: TRBV7-6; abundance: .; CDR3aa: CASSLVSFGSTGTGTYEQYF; CDR3nt: TGTGCCAGCAGCTTAGTTTCGTTTGGGTCGACCGGGACAGGGACCTACGAGCAGTACTTC
j_gene: TRBJ1-2; d_gene: TRBD1; v_gene: TRBV6-5; abundance: few; CDR3aa: CASSPQGSNYGYTF; CDR3nt: TGTGCCAGCAGTCCACAGGGGTCAAACTATGGCTACACCTTC
j_gene: TRBJ2-7; d_gene: .; v_gene: TRBV11-3; abundance: once; CDR3aa: CASSPITGTEQYF; CDR3nt: TGTGCCAGCAGCCCTATTACGGGGACCGAGCAGTACTTC